This T cell receptor (beta chain) derives from a study of beta chain features in type 1 diabetes. Expressed TCRB transcripts were sequenced because the entire RNA isolate underwent reverse transcription. This table comes from immunoSEQ multiplex PCR, and its TCRdb copy is limited to in-frame clones, with some not included. The sample yields 140,000 to 150,000 clones, about 50% seen once. This clone was detected only a few times. The CDR3 spans 13 residues. CDR1 LNHDA and CDR2 SQIVND come from the germline V gene (reference sequence). With 5 bases removed from V and 0 bases from J, the gap between germline ends came to 5 bases.

Material for sequencing was Tregs from blood. This chain connects TRBV19 to TRBJ1-5; no reliable D call. This sequence originates from a man aged 18 to 29 in good health. This CDR3 is CASSYSSNQPQHF. DNA for the CDR3: TGTGCCAGTAGTTACAGTAGCAATCAGCCCCAGCATTTT.